These 9 T cell receptor beta chains share one sample of origin, sequenced in a study of T cells after yellow fever vaccination. MiXCR, applied by TCRdb to the 5' RACE reads, yields one record per CDR3 protein. The repertoire holds just under 600,000 distinct CDR3 sequences, with roughly 13% as singletons. Sequenced here: PBMCs, sampled on the day of the yellow fever booster vaccination. Receptors originate from a young man who received the YFV17D yellow fever vaccine.

DNA of the CDR3: TGTGCCAGCAGCTCCGACGCGGTGAGGAAGAGGGAGCAGTACTTC. This codes for CASSSDAVRKREQYF. The V call is TRBV7-2, the J call TRBJ2-7; D is unresolved. The V gene's germline CDR1 is SGHTA and CDR2 FQGNSA. Trimming removed 4 bases from V and 7 bases from J, with 20 bases in between. CDR3 length equals 15 residues.

The V gene is TRBV20-1, the J gene TRBJ1-1, with 9 bases that match TRBD1. Germline V gives CDR1 DFQATT, CDR2 SNEGSKA (reference sequence). There are 16 residues in the CDR3. Unmatched junction bases numbered 11, after V lost 1 base and J lost 5 bases. The CDR3 here is CSARVTGTGSVTEAFF. The CDR3 DNA reads TGCAGTGCTAGAGTAACCGGGACAGGGTCGGTGACTGAAGCTTTCTTT.

This clonotype was recorded a few times. J is TRBJ1-5 and V is TRBV3-1; unclear D gene. Trimming took off 2 bases at V and 7 bases at J, with 12 bases between the two ends. This CDR3 region has 14 residues. The germline CDR1 and CDR2 sequences are LGHDT and YNNKEL (reference sequence). The CDR3 nucleotides read TGTGCCAGCAGCCAACTTATTATGGGGCAGCCCCAGCATTTT. Translation gives CASSQLIMGQPQHF.

At least ten counts were recorded for this clonotype. The rearrangement uses TRBV6-1 and TRBJ2-3, with 8 bases aligning to TRBD2. The ends lost 8 bases at V and 6 bases at J; junction bases unmatched: 10. From germline, CDR1 is MNHNS and CDR2 SASEGT. This CDR3 is built from 14 residues. The CDR3 is CASASGSDSDTQYF. The CDR3 coding sequence is TGTGCCAGCGCGAGCGGGAGCGATTCCGATACGCAGTATTTT.

This clonotype was seen only a few times. This rearrangement joins TRBV4-3 to TRBJ1-6; 7 nucleotides match TRBD1. CDR3 length: 17 amino acids. V trimming: 0 bases; J trimming: 10 bases; junction bases outside the gene matches: 12. Looked up from germline, CDR1 is LGHNA and CDR2 is YSLEER. This CDR3 is CASSQEPPGGKISPLHF. The CDR3 region has the DNA TGCGCCAGCAGCCAAGAGCCCCCAGGGGGGAAAATCTCACCCCTCCACTTT.

This clonotype has only a few counts. The chain combines TRBV12-3 or TRBV12-4 with TRBJ2-7; perhaps TRBD2 as D (5 bases). V gave up 8 bases and J gave up 7 bases, with 24 bases separating them. The CDR3 contains 15 residues. CDR3 in amino acids: CASGPAASEQAEQYF. The CDR3 DNA reads as TGTGCCAGCGGACCAGCGGCATCTGAGCAGGCGGAGCAGTACTTC.

The table lists this clonotype with a few counts. The chain uses TRBV5-4 and TRBJ2-5; either TRBD1 or TRBD2 may supply D (5 bases each). Deletions cut 6 bases from V and 1 base from J, with 19 bases between. CDR1 is SGHNT and CDR2 is YYREEE in the germline V gene (reference sequence). The CDR3 extends over 16 amino acids. The CDR3: CASTPGPGTAQETQYF. The CDR3 nucleotides are TGTGCCAGCACTCCGGGACCGGGGACGGCCCAAGAGACCCAGTACTTC. The full variable domain, rest sourced from reference TRBV5-4 and TRBJ2-5, is ETGVTQSPTHLIKTRGQQVTLRCSSQSGHNTVSWYQQALGQGPQFIFQYYREEENGRGNFPPRFSGLQFPNYSSELNVNALELDDSALYLCASTPGPGTAQETQYFGPGTRLLVL.

This clonotype was seen a few times. This rearrangement joins TRBV11-2 to TRBJ2-7, with D hard to call. The CDR3 runs to 13 residues. Germline V gene sequence: CDR1 SGHAT, CDR2 FQNNGV. V lost 4 bases and J lost 5, with 12 bases in between. CDR3: CASSSPVENEQYF. CDR3 bases: TGTGCCAGCAGCTCCCCGGTTGAAAACGAGCAGTACTTC.

The chain recombines TRBV7-2 with TRBJ2-7; D might be TRBD2 (6 bases). The ends were cut back, 1 base at V and 7 bases at J, with 14 bases in the middle. Germline V gene lookup returns CDR1 SGHTA and CDR2 FQGNSA. CDR3 length equals 14 residues. The CDR3 DNA reads as TGTGCCAGCAGCTTAGATACCGGGGGTCAGGAGCAGTACTTC. This gives the protein CASSLDTGGQEQYF.